The 25 T cell receptor beta chains in this list originate from one sample, sequenced in a study of cytomegalovirus exposure and HLA in healthy donors. The PCR made use of 60 Vbeta and 13 Jbeta primers. Sequenced by immunoSEQ multiplex PCR; TCRdb stores in-frame clones only, minus some. Of roughly 150,000 clones listed, 65% to 70% are singletons. The sample consisted of PBMCs. Source of these receptors: a man aged 30 to 45 in good health and CMV-seropositive.

This clone is a singleton in its sample. The rearrangement uses TRBV5-1 and TRBJ1-5, with D possibly matching TRBD1 (5 bases). Deletions cut 0 bases from V and 2 bases from J, with 12 bases between. Germline CDR1 reads SGHRS; CDR2 reads YFSETQ. The CDR3 runs 16 residues. The DNA of the CDR3 is TGCGCCAGCAGCTTGGAAGGCAGGGCGGGCAATCAGCCCCAGCATTTT. This codes for CASSLEGRAGNQPQHF.

The table lists this clone with a few counts. The rearrangement uses TRBV5-6 and TRBJ2-4; 7 nucleotides match TRBD1. CDR1 is SGHDT and CDR2 is YYEEEE in the germline V gene. Trimming cost V 4 bases and J 15 bases; bases outside gene matches: 13. The CDR3 sequence is 13 residues long. The CDR3 is CASSNGETGNTYF. In DNA form, the CDR3 reads TGTGCCAGCAGCAATGGGGAGACAGGGAATACGTACTTC.

The chain has TRBV28 and TRBJ2-5; D is perhaps TRBD2 (5 bases). This CDR3 comprises 13 residues. In germline, CDR1 is MDHEN, CDR2 SYDVKM. Trimming took off 7 bases at V and 3 bases at J, with 12 bases between the two ends. The CDR3 DNA is TGTGCCAGCATCCCGCAGACTAAAGAGACCCAGTACTTC. It codes for CASIPQTKETQYF. The full variable domain, in which reference TRBV28 and TRBJ2-5 provide the parts outside the CDR3, is DVKVTQSSRYLVKRTGEKVFLECVQDMDHENMFWYRQDPGLGLRLIYFSYDVKMKEKGDIPEGYSVSREKKERFSLILESASTNQTSMYLCASIPQTKETQYFGPGTRLLVL.

This chain's CDR3 is CATRQGSEKLFF. The DNA for the CDR3 is TGTGCCACCCGACAGGGAAGCGAAAAACTGTTTTTT. The chain has TRBV2 and TRBJ1-4, with 7 bases fitting TRBD1. The V gene's germline CDR1 is SNHLY and CDR2 FYNNEI. The CDR3 totals 12 residues. The trim removed 10 bases at V and 8 bases at J, leaving 7 bases unmatched.

This chain connects TRBV5-4 to TRBJ2-1, with 14 bases matching TRBD2. The CDR3 length is 15 residues. The trim removed 4 bases at V and 7 bases at J, leaving 4 bases unmatched. CDR1 is SGHNT, CDR2 YYREEE, per germline (reference sequence). The CDR3 sequence is CASSQGLAGVNEQFF. The CDR3 DNA sequence: TGTGCCAGCAGCCAGGGACTAGCGGGAGTTAATGAGCAGTTCTTC.

The gene calls are TRBV5-6 and TRBJ1-2; the D gene is possibly TRBD1 (6 bases). From germline, CDR1 is SGHDT and CDR2 YYEEEE. The ends were cut back, 3 bases at V and 5 bases at J, with 20 bases in the middle. The CDR3 runs to 16 residues. The CDR3 region is CASSWGTPGHGYGYTF. The CDR3 region has the DNA TGTGCCAGCAGCTGGGGAACTCCGGGACACGGATATGGCTACACCTTC.

The J gene is TRBJ2-7, the V gene TRBV28, with TRBD1 as a possible D gene (5 bases). Germline loops: CDR1 MDHEN, CDR2 SYDVKM. The CDR3 is 14 amino acids. Trimming left V 5 bases short and J 6 bases short, with 17 bases between. The chain's CDR3 is CASSNLGAATEQYF. The CDR3 DNA reads TGTGCCAGCAGTAACCTAGGGGCTGCCACCGAGCAGTACTTC. Drawing the rest from reference TRBV28 and TRBJ2-7, the complete variable domain is DVKVTQSSRYLVKRTGEKVFLECVQDMDHENMFWYRQDPGLGLRLIYFSYDVKMKEKGDIPEGYSVSREKKERFSLILESASTNQTSMYLCASSNLGAATEQYFGPGTRLTVT.

Only one count was recorded for this clone. This sequence joins TRBV27 and TRBJ2-7; 7 bases agree with TRBD2. CDR1 and CDR2 from the germline V gene are MNHEY and SMNVEV (reference sequence). The V and J ends lost 5 bases and 3 bases, in that order; junction bases with no gene match: 10. The CDR3 has 15 amino acids. CDR3 sequence: CASSPERGRYYEQYF. In nucleotides, the CDR3 is TGTGCCAGCAGTCCCGAGCGGGGAAGATACTACGAGCAGTACTTC.

V and J are TRBV28 and TRBJ1-2, with D perhaps matching TRBD1 (6 bases). The CDR3 runs to 13 residues. CDR1 and CDR2 (germline): MDHEN, SYDVKM. Trimming pared 10 bases from V and 7 bases from J, leaving 19 bases between. The CDR3 coding sequence is TGTGCCATCGTCGAGACAGGATTTCTTGGCTACACCTTC. This gives the protein CAIVETGFLGYTF.

The CDR3 nucleotides read TGTGCCAGTAGTATAGGGGGACAGCTGAACACTGAAGCTTTCTTT. Protein sequence: CASSIGGQLNTEAFF. The chain employs TRBV19 and TRBJ1-1; TRBD1 agrees at 7 bases. Germline V gene data show CDR1 as LNHDA and CDR2 as SQIVND (reference sequence). Germline trimming cut 1 base from V and 0 bases from J; bases unmatched to any gene: 2. The CDR3 runs 15 residues.

V usage is TRBV25-1 and J usage is TRBJ1-1, with TRBD1 matching 7 bases. CDR3 length: 14 amino acids. The V gene end was trimmed by 4 bases and the J gene end by 5 bases; junction bases not matched to a gene: 7. From germline, CDR1 is MGHDK and CDR2 SYGVNS. CDR3 sequence: CASSATGAWTEAFF. In DNA form, the CDR3 reads TGTGCCAGCAGTGCAACAGGGGCTTGGACTGAAGCTTTCTTT.

Comment on this clone: It is likely a read error, because the conserved phenylalanine at the end of the CDR3 is missing. V usage is TRBV11-2 and J usage is TRBJ1-2; D gene unclear. Germline CDR1 reads SGHAT; CDR2 reads FQNNGV. The CDR3 length is 14 residues. Trimming pared 0 bases from V and 3 bases from J, leaving 8 bases between. The CDR3 is CASSLDSEYYGYTL. CDR3 DNA: TGTGCCAGCAGCTTAGATTCCGAGTACTATGGCTACACCCTC.

This chain uses TRBV15 with TRBJ2-7, with unresolved D. V lost 0 bases and J lost 0, with 15 bases in between. Germline-derived CDR1 and CDR2 are LNHNV and YYDKDF (reference sequence). This CDR3 comprises 17 residues. The CDR3 here is CATSRDRSLLVSYEQYF. CDR3 DNA: TGTGCCACCAGCAGAGATCGGAGCCTATTAGTCTCCTACGAGCAGTACTTC. Filled out from reference TRBV15 and TRBJ2-7, the complete variable domain reads DAMVIQNPRYQVTQFGKPVTLSCSQTLNHNVMYWYQQKSSQAPKLLFHYYDKDFNNEADTPDNFQSRRPNTSFCFLDIRSPGLGDTAMYLCATSRDRSLLVSYEQYFGPGTRLTVT.

J is TRBJ1-2 and V is TRBV2, with D uncertain. This CDR3 has 14 residues. Trimming removed 1 base from V and 0 bases from J, with 6 bases in between. Germline loops: CDR1 SNHLY, CDR2 FYNNEI. The CDR3 nucleotides are TGTGCCAGCAGTGAAGGACAAGCTAACTATGGCTACACCTTC. Translation: CASSEGQANYGYTF. Variable domain in full (rest from reference TRBV2 and TRBJ1-2): EPEVTQTPSHQVTQMGQEVILRCVPISNHLYFYWYRQILGQKVEFLVSFYNNEISEKSEIFDDQFSVERPDGSNFTLKIRSTKLEDSAMYFCASSEGQANYGYTFGSGTRLTVV.

The chain recombines TRBV27 with TRBJ2-5; 7 bases line up with TRBD2. CDR3 size: 14 residues. After removal of 10 bases from V and 5 bases from J, the junction contained 13 bases not matched to a gene. Germline V gene sequence: CDR1 MNHEY, CDR2 SMNVEV (reference sequence). The CDR3 DNA sequence: TGTGCCACTAAGACTCCTACGCGGGGGGAGACCCAGTACTTC. Translating it yields CATKTPTRGETQYF.

A note on this clone: Other DNA sequences in this sample translate to the same CDR3. The rearrangement joins TRBV6-5 to TRBJ2-7; 7 positions agree with TRBD2. Losses at the gene ends were 0 bases for V and 5 bases for J; bases not matched to a gene: 4. The CDR3 is 14 amino acids. Germline V lookup: CDR1 MNHEY, CDR2 SVGAGI. The CDR3 is CASSYSRREHEQYF. The CDR3 DNA follows: TGTGCCAGCAGTTACTCTCGGCGGGAGCACGAGCAGTACTTC.

This clone was seen only a few times. The genes are TRBV30 and TRBJ1-1; a possible D gene is TRBD1 (5 bases). The V gene lost 1 base and the J gene lost 2 bases, with 8 bases spanning the gap. The CDR3 length is 13 residues. Germline CDR1 is GTSNPN and CDR2 is SVGIG (reference sequence). The CDR3 coding sequence is TGTGCCTGGAGTGAGGGGTTCAACACTGAAGCTTTCTTT. It yields the protein CAWSEGFNTEAFF.

The V and J genes are TRBV9 and TRBJ1-2, with D unclear. The ends were cut back, 1 base at V and 1 base at J, with 5 bases in the middle. The CDR3 runs 13 residues. Germline CDR1 reads SGDLS; CDR2 reads YYNGEE. Written as DNA, the CDR3 is TGTGCCAGCAGCGTACTAGATAACTATGGCTACACCTTC. Its translation: CASSVLDNYGYTF.

The chain joins TRBV7-2 to TRBJ2-7; TRBD2 matches at 13 bases. Germline V gives CDR1 SGHTA, CDR2 FQGNSA. Trimming took 4 bases from V and 2 from J; bases not matched to a gene: 8. The CDR3 has 17 amino acids. CDR3 residues: CASSYGTSGTQTYEQYF. The CDR3 DNA sequence: TGTGCCAGCAGCTACGGGACTAGCGGGACACAGACCTACGAGCAGTACTTC.

This clone was detected only a few times. This chain connects TRBV9 to TRBJ2-3, with TRBD2 matching 7 bases. There are 17 residues in the CDR3. The V gene's germline CDR1 is SGDLS and CDR2 YYNGEE. Trimming at V came to 4 bases and at J to 2 bases, leaving 13 bases not matched to a gene. CDR3 in DNA: TGTGCCAGCAGCCTTCGTTCCAGCGGGGATATCACAGATACGCAGTATTTT. It is translated as CASSLRSSGDITDTQYF. The entire variable domain, with the rest obtained from reference TRBV9 and TRBJ2-3, is as follows: DSGVTQTPKHLITATGQRVTLRCSPRSGDLSVYWYQQSLDQGLQFLIQYYNGEERAKGNILERFSAQQFPDLHSELNLSSLELGDSALYFCASSLRSSGDITDTQYFGPGTRLTVL.

The chain joins TRBV7-6 to TRBJ2-7, with 8 bases matching TRBD1. Germline CDR1 SGHVS, CDR2 FNYEAQ. After removal of 2 bases from V and 2 bases from J, the junction contained 14 bases not matched to a gene. The CDR3 has 18 amino acids. The CDR3 protein is CASSLKWSWTGQPYEQYF. CDR3 nucleotides: TGTGCCAGCAGCTTAAAATGGAGTTGGACAGGGCAGCCCTACGAGCAGTACTTC. The full variable domain, its missing parts supplied by reference TRBV7-6 and TRBJ2-7, is GAGVSQSPRYKVTKRGQDVALRCDPISGHVSLYWYRQALGQGPEFLTYFNYEAQQDKSGLPNDRFSAERPEGSISTLTIQRTEQRDSAMYRCASSLKWSWTGQPYEQYFGPGTRLTVT.

This chain links TRBV5-1 with TRBJ2-3, with 8 positions matching TRBD2. V trimming: 4 bases; J trimming: 6 bases; junction bases outside the gene matches: 10. CDR1 SGHRS and CDR2 YFSETQ come from the germline V gene. The CDR3 consists of 15 residues. The CDR3: CASSREAGAWDTQYF. As DNA, the CDR3 is TGCGCCAGCAGCAGAGAAGCGGGAGCTTGGGATACGCAGTATTTT. The whole variable domain, filled in from reference TRBV5-1 and TRBJ2-3, reads KAGVTQTPRYLIKTRGQQVTLSCSPISGHRSVSWYQQTPGQGLQFLFEYFSETQRNKGNFPGRFSGRQFSNSRSEMNVSTLELGDSALYLCASSREAGAWDTQYFGPGTRLTVL.

This clone was recorded a few times. This rearrangement joins TRBV12-5 to TRBJ2-3; D not resolved. Deletions cut 5 bases from V and 2 bases from J, with 14 bases between. The CDR3 runs 15 residues. The V gene's germline CDR1 is LGHNT and CDR2 FRNRAP. In nucleotides, the CDR3 is TGTGCTAGTGGTCGGGTAGCCACAACCACAGATACGCAGTATTTT. It is translated as CASGRVATTTDTQYF.

The V and J genes are TRBV7-6 and TRBJ2-1; 7 bases fit TRBD2. This CDR3 region has 16 residues. Germline V gives CDR1 SGHVS, CDR2 FNYEAQ. The junction had 5 bases not matched to a gene; V was cut back by 1 base and J by 2 bases. The CDR3 bases are TGTGCCAGCAGCTTAGTGGCTAGCGGTACCTACAATGAGCAGTTCTTC. This sequence encodes CASSLVASGTYNEQFF.

The chain is built from TRBV28 and TRBJ2-7; 11 bases agree with TRBD1. This CDR3 contains 16 residues. CDR1 MDHEN and CDR2 SYDVKM come from the germline V gene. V shed 7 bases and J 3 bases; nucleotides not matched to a gene: 11. CDR3 sequence (DNA): TGTGCCAGCATCCTTCGGACAGGGGGCACCATCTACGAGCAGTACTTC. It codes for CASILRTGGTIYEQYF.